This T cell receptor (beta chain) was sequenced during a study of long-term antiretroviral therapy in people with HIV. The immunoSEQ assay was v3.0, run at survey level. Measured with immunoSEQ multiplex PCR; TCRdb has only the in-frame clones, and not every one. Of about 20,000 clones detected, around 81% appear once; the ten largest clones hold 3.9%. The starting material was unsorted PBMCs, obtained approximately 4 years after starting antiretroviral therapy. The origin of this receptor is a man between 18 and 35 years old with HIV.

CDR3 loop: CASSPEAYRGTGELFF. In DNA, the CDR3 is TGTGCCAGCAGCCCAGAAGCCTACAGGGGAACCGGGGAGCTGTTTTTT. V and J are TRBV7-9 and TRBJ2-2; 7 bases align to TRBD1. J was trimmed by 5 bases and V by 5 bases; bases with no gene match: 11. This CDR3 contains 16 residues. The germline CDR1 and CDR2 sequences are SEHNR and FQNEAQ (reference sequence).